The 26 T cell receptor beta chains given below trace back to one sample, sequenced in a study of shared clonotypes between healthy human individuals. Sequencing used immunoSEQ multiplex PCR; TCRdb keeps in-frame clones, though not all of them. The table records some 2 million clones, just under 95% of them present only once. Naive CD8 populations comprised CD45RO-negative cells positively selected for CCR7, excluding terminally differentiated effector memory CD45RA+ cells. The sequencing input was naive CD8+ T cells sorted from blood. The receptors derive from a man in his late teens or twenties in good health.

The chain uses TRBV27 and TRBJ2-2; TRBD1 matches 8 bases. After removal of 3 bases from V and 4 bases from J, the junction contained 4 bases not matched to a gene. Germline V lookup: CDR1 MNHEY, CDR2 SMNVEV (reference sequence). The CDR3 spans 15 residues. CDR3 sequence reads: CASSFGQGATGELFF. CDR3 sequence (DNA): TGTGCCAGCAGTTTTGGTCAGGGGGCCACCGGGGAGCTGTTTTTT.

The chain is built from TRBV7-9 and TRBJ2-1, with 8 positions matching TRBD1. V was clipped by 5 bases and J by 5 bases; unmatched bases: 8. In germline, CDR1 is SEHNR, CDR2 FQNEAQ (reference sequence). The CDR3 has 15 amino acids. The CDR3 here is CASSPDRAVDNEQFF. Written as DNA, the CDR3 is TGTGCCAGCAGCCCGGACAGGGCCGTCGACAATGAGCAGTTCTTC.

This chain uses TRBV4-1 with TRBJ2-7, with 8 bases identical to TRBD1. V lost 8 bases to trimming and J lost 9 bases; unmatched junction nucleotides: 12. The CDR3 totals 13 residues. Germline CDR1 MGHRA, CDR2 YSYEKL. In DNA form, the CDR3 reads TGCGCCAGCGCCGGGACAGGCGGTCTATGGCAGTACTTC. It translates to CASAGTGGLWQYF.

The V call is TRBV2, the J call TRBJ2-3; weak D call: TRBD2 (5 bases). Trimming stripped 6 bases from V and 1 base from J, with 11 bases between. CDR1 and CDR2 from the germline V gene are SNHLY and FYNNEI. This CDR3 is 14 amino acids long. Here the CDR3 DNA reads TGTGCCAGCAGCCGGGAACCCGGCACAGATACGCAGTATTTT. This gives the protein CASSREPGTDTQYF.

The CDR3 reads CASSWDGTGELFF. The CDR3 DNA follows: TGTGCCAGCAGTTGGGACGGCACCGGGGAGCTGTTTTTT. The V and J genes are TRBV6-6 and TRBJ2-2; D is possibly TRBD1 or TRBD2 (5 bases each). Germline V gene lookup returns CDR1 MNHNY and CDR2 SVGAGI (reference sequence). This CDR3 is 13 amino acids long. V shed 4 bases and J shed 4 bases, with 7 bases lying between them.

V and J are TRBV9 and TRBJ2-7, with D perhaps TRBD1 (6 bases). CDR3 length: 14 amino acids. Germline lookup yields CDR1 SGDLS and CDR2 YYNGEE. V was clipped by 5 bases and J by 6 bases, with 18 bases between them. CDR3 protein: CASSVDPTGLEQYF. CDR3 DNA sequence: TGTGCCAGCAGTGTCGATCCGACAGGACTCGAGCAGTACTTC. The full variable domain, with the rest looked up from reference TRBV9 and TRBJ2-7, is DSGVTQTPKHLITATGQRVTLRCSPRSGDLSVYWYQQSLDQGLQFLIQYYNGEERAKGNILERFSAQQFPDLHSELNLSSLELGDSALYFCASSVDPTGLEQYFGPGTRLTVT.

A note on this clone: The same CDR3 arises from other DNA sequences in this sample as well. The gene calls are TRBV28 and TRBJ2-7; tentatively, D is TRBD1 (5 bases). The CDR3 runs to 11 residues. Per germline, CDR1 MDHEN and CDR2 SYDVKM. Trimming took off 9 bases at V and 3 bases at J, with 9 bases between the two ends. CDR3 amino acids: CASSTGYEQYF. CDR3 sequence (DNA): TGTGCCAGTTCAACAGGCTACGAGCAGTACTTC.

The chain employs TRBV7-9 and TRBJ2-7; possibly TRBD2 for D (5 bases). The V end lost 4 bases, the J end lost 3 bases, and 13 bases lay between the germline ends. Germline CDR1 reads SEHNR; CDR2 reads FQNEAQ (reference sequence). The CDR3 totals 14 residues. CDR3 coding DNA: TGTGCCAGCAGCTCTAGCTCGGCGGGCTACGAGCAGTACTTC. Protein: CASSSSSAGYEQYF.

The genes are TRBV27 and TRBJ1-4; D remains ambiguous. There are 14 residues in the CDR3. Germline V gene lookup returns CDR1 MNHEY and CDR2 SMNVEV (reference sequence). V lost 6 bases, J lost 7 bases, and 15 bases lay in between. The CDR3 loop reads CASSSTVPGEKLFF. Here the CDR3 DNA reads TGTGCCAGCAGCTCGACGGTCCCCGGTGAAAAACTGTTTTTT. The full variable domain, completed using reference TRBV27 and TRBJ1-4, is EAQVTQNPRYLITVTGKKLTVTCSQNMNHEYMSWYRQDPGLGLRQIYYSMNVEVTDKGDVPEGYKVSRKEKRNFPLILESPSPNQTSLYFCASSSTVPGEKLFFGSGTQLSVL.

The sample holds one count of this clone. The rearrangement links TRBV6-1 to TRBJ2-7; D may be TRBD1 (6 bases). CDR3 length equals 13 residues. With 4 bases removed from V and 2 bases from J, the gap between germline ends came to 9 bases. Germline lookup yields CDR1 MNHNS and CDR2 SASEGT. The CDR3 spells CASSGGHAYEQYF. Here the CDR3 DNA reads TGTGCCAGCAGTGGGGGACATGCCTACGAGCAGTACTTC.

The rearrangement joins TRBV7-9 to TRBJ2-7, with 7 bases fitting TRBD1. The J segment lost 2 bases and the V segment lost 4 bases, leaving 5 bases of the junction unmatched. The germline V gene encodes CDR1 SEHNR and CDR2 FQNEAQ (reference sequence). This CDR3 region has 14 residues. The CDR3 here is CASSYTGTAYEQYF. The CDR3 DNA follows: TGTGCCAGCAGCTATACCGGGACAGCCTACGAGCAGTACTTC.

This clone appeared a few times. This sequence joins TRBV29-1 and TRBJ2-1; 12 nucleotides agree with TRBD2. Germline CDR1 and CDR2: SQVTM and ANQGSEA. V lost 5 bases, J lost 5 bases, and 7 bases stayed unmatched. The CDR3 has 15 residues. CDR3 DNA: TGCAGCGTTTGTAAGAGACTAGCGGGAGACAATGAGCAGTTCTTC. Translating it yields CSVCKRLAGDNEQFF.

The CDR3 coding sequence is TGCGCCAGCTCCTATGGGGACAATTACAATGAGCAGTTCTTC. It encodes CASSYGDNYNEQFF. The J gene is TRBJ2-1, the V gene TRBV10-2, with D tentatively TRBD1 (6 bases). Trimming cost V 8 bases and J 4 bases, with 15 bases left between them. This CDR3 comprises 14 residues. Looked up from germline, CDR1 is WSHSY and CDR2 is SAAADI.

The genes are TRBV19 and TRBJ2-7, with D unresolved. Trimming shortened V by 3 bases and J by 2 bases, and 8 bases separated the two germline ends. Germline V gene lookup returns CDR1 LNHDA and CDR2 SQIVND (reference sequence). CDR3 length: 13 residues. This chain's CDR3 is CASSILPAYEQYF. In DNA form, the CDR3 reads TGTGCCAGTAGTATTCTACCCGCCTACGAGCAGTACTTC.

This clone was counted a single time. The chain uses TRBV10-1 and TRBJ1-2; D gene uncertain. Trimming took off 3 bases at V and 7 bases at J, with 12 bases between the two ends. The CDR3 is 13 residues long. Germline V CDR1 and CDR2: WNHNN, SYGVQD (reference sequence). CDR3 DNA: TGCGCCAGCAGTGATGCGAGGCGCGGTGGCTACACCTTC. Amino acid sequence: CASSDARRGGYTF.

CDR3 loop: CASSQGKGFGYTF. The CDR3 DNA is TGTGCCAGCAGCCAAGGAAAGGGCTTTGGCTACACCTTC. The rearrangement joins TRBV14 to TRBJ1-2; the D is unclear. The germline gives CDR1 SGHDN, CDR2 FVKESK. The V and J ends lost 1 base and 7 bases respectively, with 10 bases between them. This CDR3 region has 13 residues.

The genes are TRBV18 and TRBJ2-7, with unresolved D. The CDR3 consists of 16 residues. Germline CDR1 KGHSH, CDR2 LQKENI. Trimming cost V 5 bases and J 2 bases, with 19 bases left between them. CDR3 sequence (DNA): TGTGCCAGCTCATCGACGAATTCTTTTTCCCCCTACGAGCAGTACTTC. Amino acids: CASSSTNSFSPYEQYF.

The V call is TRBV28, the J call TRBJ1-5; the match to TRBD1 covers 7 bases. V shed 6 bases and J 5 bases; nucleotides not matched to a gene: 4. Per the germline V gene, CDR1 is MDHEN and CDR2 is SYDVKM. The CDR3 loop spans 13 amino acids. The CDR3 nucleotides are TGTGCCAGCAGCCCGCAGGGGGATCAGCCCCAGCATTTT. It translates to CASSPQGDQPQHF.

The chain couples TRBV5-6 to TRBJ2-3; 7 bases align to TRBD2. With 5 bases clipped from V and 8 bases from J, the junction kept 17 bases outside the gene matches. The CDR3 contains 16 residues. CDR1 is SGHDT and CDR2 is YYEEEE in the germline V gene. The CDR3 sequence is CASRTSGLPIDGTQYF. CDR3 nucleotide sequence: TGTGCCAGCAGAACATCGGGACTACCCATAGATGGTACGCAGTATTTT.

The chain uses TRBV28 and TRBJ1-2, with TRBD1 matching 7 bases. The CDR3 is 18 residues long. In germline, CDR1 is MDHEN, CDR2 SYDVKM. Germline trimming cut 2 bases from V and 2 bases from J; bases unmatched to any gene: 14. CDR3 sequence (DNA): TGTGCCAGCAGTTTAGTCTGGCAGGGGGTTATTACGAACTATGGCTACACCTTC. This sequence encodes CASSLVWQGVITNYGYTF.

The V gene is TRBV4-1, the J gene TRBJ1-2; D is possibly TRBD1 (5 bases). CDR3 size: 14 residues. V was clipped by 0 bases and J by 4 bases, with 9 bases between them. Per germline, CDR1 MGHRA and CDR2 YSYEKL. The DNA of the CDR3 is TGCGCCAGCAGCCAAGAACCAGGGATCTATGGCTACACCTTC. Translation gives CASSQEPGIYGYTF.

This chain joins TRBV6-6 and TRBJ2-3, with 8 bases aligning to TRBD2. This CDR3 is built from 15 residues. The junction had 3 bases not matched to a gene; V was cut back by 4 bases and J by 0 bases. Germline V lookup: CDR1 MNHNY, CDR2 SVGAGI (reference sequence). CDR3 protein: CASSFSGGSTDTQYF. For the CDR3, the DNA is TGTGCCAGCAGTTTCAGCGGGGGTAGCACAGATACGCAGTATTTT.

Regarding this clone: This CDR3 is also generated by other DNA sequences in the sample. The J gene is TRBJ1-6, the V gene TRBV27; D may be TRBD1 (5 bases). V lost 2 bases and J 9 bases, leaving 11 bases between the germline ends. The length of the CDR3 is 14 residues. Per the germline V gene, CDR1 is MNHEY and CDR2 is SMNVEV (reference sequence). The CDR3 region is CASSLGGVGSPLHF. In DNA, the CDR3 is TGTGCCAGCAGTTTAGGAGGGGTGGGTTCACCCCTCCACTTT.

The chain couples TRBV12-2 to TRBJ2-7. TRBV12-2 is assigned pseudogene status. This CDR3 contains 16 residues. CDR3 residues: CASRLSTRGDNYEQYF. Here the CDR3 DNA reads TGTGCAAGTCGCTTATCGACTCGCGGAGACAACTACGAGCAGTACTTC.

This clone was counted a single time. The CDR3 spells CASSGRTGTQETQYF. CDR3 nucleotide sequence: TGTGCCAGCAGCGGCAGGACAGGGACACAAGAGACCCAGTACTTC. This rearrangement joins TRBV9 to TRBJ2-5; TRBD1 matches 8 bases. This CDR3 contains 15 residues. Trimming at V came to 3 bases and at J to 2 bases, leaving 6 bases not matched to a gene. Per the germline V gene, CDR1 is SGDLS and CDR2 is YYNGEE.

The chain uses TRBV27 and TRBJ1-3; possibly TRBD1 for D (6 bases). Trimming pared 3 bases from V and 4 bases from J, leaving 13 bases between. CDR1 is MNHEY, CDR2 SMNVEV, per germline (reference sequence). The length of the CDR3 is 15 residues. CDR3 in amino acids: CASSFATGFGNTIYF. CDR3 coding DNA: TGTGCCAGCAGTTTTGCCACAGGGTTCGGAAACACCATATATTTT.